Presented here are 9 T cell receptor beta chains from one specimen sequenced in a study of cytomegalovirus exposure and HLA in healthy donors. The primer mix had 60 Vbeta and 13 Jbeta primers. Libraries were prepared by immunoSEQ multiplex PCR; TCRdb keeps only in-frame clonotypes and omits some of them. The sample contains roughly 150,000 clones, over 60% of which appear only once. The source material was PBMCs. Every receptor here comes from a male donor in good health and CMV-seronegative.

DNA of the CDR3: TGTGCCACAGGGGGACAGGGGGAAGACACAGATACGCAGTATTTT. Residues: CATGGQGEDTDTQYF. The chain recombines TRBV15 with TRBJ2-3; 11 positions agree with TRBD1. Per the germline V gene, CDR1 is LNHNV and CDR2 is YYDKDF (reference sequence). Losses at the gene ends were 9 bases for V and 2 bases for J; bases not matched to a gene: 7. The CDR3 is 15 amino acids.

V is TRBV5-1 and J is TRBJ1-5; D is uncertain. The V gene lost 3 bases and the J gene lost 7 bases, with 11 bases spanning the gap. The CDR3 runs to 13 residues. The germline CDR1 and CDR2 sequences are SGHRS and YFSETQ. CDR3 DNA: TGCGCCAGCAGCTCGGGGAACGGGCAGCCCCAGCATTTT. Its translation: CASSSGNGQPQHF.

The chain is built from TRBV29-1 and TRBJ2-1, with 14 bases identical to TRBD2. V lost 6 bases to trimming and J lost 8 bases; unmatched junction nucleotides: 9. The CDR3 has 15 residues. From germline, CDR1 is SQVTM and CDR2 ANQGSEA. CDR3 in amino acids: CSVRVGLAGVDEQFF. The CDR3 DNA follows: TGCAGCGTGAGGGTGGGACTAGCGGGAGTCGATGAGCAGTTCTTC.

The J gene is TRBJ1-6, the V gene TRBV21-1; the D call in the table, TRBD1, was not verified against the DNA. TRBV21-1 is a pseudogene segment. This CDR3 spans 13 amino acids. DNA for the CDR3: TGTGCCGGCCAGGGCTCCTATAATTCACCCCTCCACTTT. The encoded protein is CAGQGSYNSPLHF.

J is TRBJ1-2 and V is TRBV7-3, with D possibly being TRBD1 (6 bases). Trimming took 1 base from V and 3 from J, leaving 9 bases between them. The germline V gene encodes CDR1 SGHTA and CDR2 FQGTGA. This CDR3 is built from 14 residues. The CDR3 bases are TGTGCCAGCAGCTTAAACAGGGAGTACTATGGCTACACCTTC. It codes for CASSLNREYYGYTF.

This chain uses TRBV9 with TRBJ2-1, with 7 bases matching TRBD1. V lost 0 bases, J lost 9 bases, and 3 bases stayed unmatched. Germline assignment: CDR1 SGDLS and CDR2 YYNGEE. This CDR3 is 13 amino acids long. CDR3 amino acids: CASSVGGGVEQFF. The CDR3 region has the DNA TGTGCCAGCAGCGTAGGAGGGGGCGTTGAGCAGTTCTTC.

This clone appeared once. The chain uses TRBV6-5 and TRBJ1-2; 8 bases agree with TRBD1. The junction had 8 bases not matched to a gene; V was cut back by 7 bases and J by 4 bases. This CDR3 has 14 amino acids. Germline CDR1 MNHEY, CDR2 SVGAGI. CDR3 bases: TGTGCCAGCAACGCCGGACAGGGAGGCTATGGCTACACCTTC. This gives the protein CASNAGQGGYGYTF.

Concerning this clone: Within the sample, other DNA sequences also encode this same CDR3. CDR3 sequence reads: CASSLVSLNTEAFF. The CDR3 DNA follows: TGTGCCAGCAGCTTGGTCTCCTTGAACACTGAAGCTTTCTTT. The V call is TRBV5-6, the J call TRBJ1-1; D unresolved. CDR3 length: 14 amino acids. From germline, CDR1 is SGHDT and CDR2 YYEEEE. V lost 0 bases, J lost 0 bases, and 6 bases lay in between.

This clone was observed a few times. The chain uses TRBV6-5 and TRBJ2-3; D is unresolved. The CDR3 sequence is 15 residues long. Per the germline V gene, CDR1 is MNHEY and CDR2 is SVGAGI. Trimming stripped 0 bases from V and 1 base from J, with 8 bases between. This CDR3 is CASSYSSVRTDTQYF. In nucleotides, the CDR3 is TGTGCCAGCAGTTACTCTTCGGTCCGCACAGATACGCAGTATTTT.